These 20 T cell receptor beta chains originate from one sample sequenced in a study of blood T cell repertoires in COVID-19. TCRdb's copy holds only in-frame clones and misses some; the assay was immunoSEQ multiplex PCR. Of more than 85,000 clones in the sample, almost 80% were seen once. The sequenced sample was peripheral blood. The receptors here all came from a man in his 60s with active or convalescent COVID-19.

The genes are TRBV28 and TRBJ1-2; 9 bases fit TRBD1. From germline, CDR1 is MDHEN and CDR2 SYDVKM. This CDR3 comprises 14 residues. Losses at the gene ends were 4 bases for V and 1 base for J; bases not matched to a gene: 1. The CDR3 nucleotides are TGTGCCAGCAGTTACAGGGGGCATAACTATGGCTACACCTTC. Its protein product is CASSYRGHNYGYTF.

This rearrangement joins TRBV4-3 to TRBJ2-3; TRBD1 agrees at 9 bases. Germline-derived CDR1 and CDR2 are LGHNA and YSLEER. The CDR3 spans 14 residues. The V segment lost 0 bases and the J segment 6 bases; nucleotides outside the gene matches: 1. The CDR3 reads CASSQEGQGDTQYF. The CDR3 nucleotides read TGCGCCAGCAGCCAAGAAGGACAGGGGGATACGCAGTATTTT.

The chain is built from TRBV6-1 and TRBJ2-3, with TRBD2 identical over 11 bases. This CDR3 comprises 18 residues. V lost 2 bases to trimming and J lost 2 bases; unmatched junction nucleotides: 9. Germline V CDR1 and CDR2: MNHNS, SASEGT. This CDR3 reads CASSEIGRLAGPTDTQYF. The CDR3 DNA is TGTGCCAGCAGTGAAATTGGTAGACTAGCGGGGCCCACAGATACGCAGTATTTT.

The CDR3 sequence: CASSLEAVSGTEAFF. The DNA of the CDR3 is TGCGCCAGCAGCTTGGAGGCTGTCTCAGGCACTGAAGCTTTCTTT. J is TRBJ1-1 and V is TRBV5-1, with D uncertain. Germline CDR1 is SGHRS and CDR2 is YFSETQ. The CDR3 contains 15 residues. Trimming took 0 bases from V and 4 from J, leaving 13 bases between them. Full variable domain (remainder filled in from reference TRBV5-1 and TRBJ1-1): KAGVTQTPRYLIKTRGQQVTLSCSPISGHRSVSWYQQTPGQGLQFLFEYFSETQRNKGNFPGRFSGRQFSNSRSEMNVSTLELGDSALYLCASSLEAVSGTEAFFGQGTRLTVV.

This clone has just a few counts. This chain uses TRBV7-2 with TRBJ1-2; no reliable D call. V was cut by 1 base and J by 4 bases, with 10 bases left in between. CDR1 SGHTA and CDR2 FQGNSA come from the germline V gene. This CDR3 has 14 amino acids. CDR3 region: CASSLEFSVYGYTF. CDR3 in DNA: TGTGCCAGCAGCTTAGAGTTCTCGGTCTATGGCTACACCTTC. Using reference TRBV7-2 and TRBJ1-2 for the parts outside the CDR3, the full variable domain is GAGVSQSPSNKVTEKGKDVELRCDPISGHTALYWYRQSLGQGLEFLIYFQGNSAPDKSGLPSDRFSAERTGGSVSTLTIQRTQQEDSAVYLCASSLEFSVYGYTFGSGTRLTVV.

V is TRBV4-1 and J is TRBJ2-3, with TRBD2 matching 9 bases. Germline V lookup: CDR1 MGHRA, CDR2 YSYEKL. J gave up 3 bases and V 3 bases, and 7 bases lay outside the gene matches. The CDR3 consists of 16 residues. The CDR3 DNA sequence: TGCGCCAGCAGCCACCCTCTAGCGGGAAAGACAGATACGCAGTATTTT. This gives the protein CASSHPLAGKTDTQYF.

This clone was detected only a few times. This chain uses TRBV10-3 with TRBJ1-1, with TRBD1 identical over 9 bases. V shed 11 bases and J 1 base; nucleotides not matched to a gene: 5. The CDR3 totals 13 residues. Germline V lookup: CDR1 ENHRY, CDR2 SYGVKD. The CDR3 is CAARDRANTEAFF. In DNA form, the CDR3 reads TGTGCCGCCCGGGACAGGGCGAACACTGAAGCTTTCTTT.

The chain uses TRBV7-8 and TRBJ2-7, with 9 bases fitting TRBD1. The germline V gene encodes CDR1 SGHVS and CDR2 FQNEAQ. CDR3 length: 15 residues. The V gene end was trimmed by 5 bases and the J gene end by 1 base; junction bases not matched to a gene: 6. CDR3 nucleotides: TGTGCCAGCAGCAGCCACAGGGGGCGGTCCTACGAGCAGTACTTC. It is translated as CASSSHRGRSYEQYF. The full variable domain, in which reference TRBV7-8 and TRBJ2-7 provide the parts outside the CDR3, is GAGVSQSPRYKVAKRGQDVALRCDPISGHVSLFWYQQALGQGPEFLTYFQNEAQLDKSGLPSDRFFAERPEGSVSTLKIQRTQQEDSAVYLCASSSHRGRSYEQYFGPGTRLTVT.

This clone was detected only once. The chain is built from TRBV6-5 and TRBJ1-2; D possibly corresponds to TRBD1 (6 bases). CDR3 length: 15 amino acids. Trimming shortened V by 6 bases and J by 3 bases, and 17 bases separated the two germline ends. Per germline, CDR1 MNHEY and CDR2 SVGAGI. The CDR3 sequence is CASSAPPRGHYGYTF. The CDR3 DNA reads as TGTGCCAGCAGCGCACCCCCCAGGGGCCACTATGGCTACACCTTC.

This clone was picked up a small number of times. The chain recombines TRBV2 with TRBJ1-1; 8 bases fit TRBD1. Germline V gene sequence: CDR1 SNHLY, CDR2 FYNNEI. The CDR3 is made up of 13 amino acids. J was trimmed by 1 base and V by 6 bases; bases with no gene match: 1. The CDR3 DNA reads TGTGCCAGCAGGGACAGGGCGAACACTGAAGCTTTCTTT. This sequence encodes CASRDRANTEAFF.

The V call is TRBV4-3, the J call TRBJ1-1; D is perhaps TRBD1 (5 bases). Trimming shortened V by 10 bases and J by 4 bases, and 13 bases separated the two germline ends. CDR1 is LGHNA, CDR2 YSLEER, per germline. The CDR3 runs to 12 residues. Here the CDR3 DNA reads TGCGCCACCGGCGACGGGGGCACTGAAGCTTTCTTT. Protein: CATGDGGTEAFF.

The chain is built from TRBV7-8 and TRBJ1-6; perhaps TRBD1 as D (6 bases). The CDR3 runs to 15 residues. The V and J ends lost 2 bases and 7 bases respectively, with 12 bases between them. The germline gives CDR1 SGHVS, CDR2 FQNEAQ. The CDR3, as DNA: TGTGCCAGCAGCTTAAGAATGCAGGGGAATTCACCCCTCCACTTT. It yields the protein CASSLRMQGNSPLHF.

The chain employs TRBV12-3 or TRBV12-4 and TRBJ1-5; perhaps TRBD1 as D (6 bases). V lost 6 bases and J lost 4, with 10 bases in between. This CDR3 comprises 13 residues. CDR3 nucleotides: TGTGCCAGCAGCAACAGGGAGAATCAGCCCCAGCATTTT. It is translated as CASSNRENQPQHF.

This clone was counted a single time. The V gene is TRBV9, the J gene TRBJ1-2; 9 nucleotides agree with TRBD1. This CDR3 has 17 residues. Losses at the gene ends were 3 bases for V and 4 bases for J; bases not matched to a gene: 13. CDR1 SGDLS and CDR2 YYNGEE come from the germline V gene. CDR3 nucleotide sequence: TGTGCCAGCAGCGACAAAGCTGGGACAGGGTGGGTCTATGGCTACACCTTC. Amino acids: CASSDKAGTGWVYGYTF.

The chain employs TRBV7-2 and TRBJ2-3; D is ambiguous. In germline, CDR1 is SGHTA, CDR2 FQGNSA. This CDR3 contains 16 residues. V lost 4 bases and J 4 bases, leaving 18 bases between the germline ends. The CDR3 nucleotides are TGTGCCAGCAGCTGGAGAGAGCCTAGACGCCCAGATACGCAGTATTTT. Translated: CASSWREPRRPDTQYF.

The V and J genes are TRBV12-5 and TRBJ2-1, with a possible D match to TRBD1 (6 bases). V shed 3 bases and J shed 9 bases, with 12 bases lying between them. In germline, CDR1 is LGHNT, CDR2 FRNRAP. The CDR3 runs 13 residues. CDR3 DNA sequence: TGTGCTAGTGGTTTAGGGGGTGGGCGTGAGCAGTTCTTC. It yields the protein CASGLGGGREQFF.

This sequence joins TRBV9 and TRBJ2-5; D is uncertain. This CDR3 is built from 14 residues. Trimming took 4 bases from V and 2 from J, leaving 12 bases between them. Germline V gene sequence: CDR1 SGDLS, CDR2 YYNGEE. The CDR3 region has the DNA TGTGCCAGCAGCTCCGGGTTGGTGCAAGAGACCCAGTACTTC. Amino acids: CASSSGLVQETQYF.

The chain recombines TRBV5-5 with TRBJ2-7; no reliable D call. The V end was cut by 4 bases, the J end by 3 bases, with 11 bases between. Germline CDR1 and CDR2: SGHKS and YYEKEE (reference sequence). The CDR3 sequence is 13 residues long. CDR3 in amino acids: CASSPLPLYEQYF. The CDR3 DNA reads as TGTGCCAGCAGCCCGCTACCTCTCTACGAGCAGTACTTC.

The chain couples TRBV7-2 to TRBJ1-5; D not certain. The V gene's germline CDR1 is SGHTA and CDR2 FQGNSA. V lost 3 bases, J lost 4 bases, and 10 bases lay in between. The CDR3 runs 14 residues. The CDR3 coding sequence is TGTGCCAGCAGCTTGGGCCCGGGGAATCAGCCCCAGCATTTT. Translating gives CASSLGPGNQPQHF.

This rearrangement joins TRBV3-1 (or the pseudogene TRBV3-2) to TRBJ2-1; 8 bases align to TRBD2. Trimming removed 2 bases from V and 7 bases from J; junction bases left unmatched: 7. The germline V gene has CDR1 LGHDT and CDR2 YNNKEL (reference sequence). The CDR3 has 15 amino acids. In DNA form, the CDR3 reads TGTGCCAGCAGCCAATGGGGTAGCGGGACGAATGAGCAGTTCTTC. Translating it yields CASSQWGSGTNEQFF.